What follows is one TCR beta chain and its context. The antigen remains undetermined. Genomic DNA from bulk tumor acted as the template, and roughly 0.55 ug was loaded per sample. Several biopsies per primary tumor, spaced far apart, were taken during surgery. Each patient presented with untreated, newly diagnosed non-small cell lung cancer and received curative surgery. There were 15 or so donors in total. They were all newly diagnosed non-small cell lung cancer patients undergoing surgery with curative intent. Trimming removed 5 bases from V and 0 bases from J, with 16 bases in between. Germline CDR1 is SQVTM and CDR2 is ANQGSEA. CDR3 size: 15 residues. Amplification of the TCR beta CDR3 was achieved through multiplex PCR with 32 V and 13 J primers. TCRdb used MiXCR to reprocess the multiplex PCR reads, holding one entry per CDR3 protein. This table has 9,400 or so distinct CDR3 sequences, roughly 32% appearing once.

This specimen belongs to a study of immune heterogeneity within non-small cell lung tumors. Points from the study as a whole: Between individual patients, the high-frequency T-cell receptor beta clonotypes largely differed.

V and J are TRBV29-1 and TRBJ1-1; no firm D call. This receptor was identified in a man in his sixties with non-small cell lung cancer. Sequenced material: lung tumor tissue. In nucleotides, the CDR3 is TGCAGCGTTCTACGGACTTTGGGGTTGAACACTGAAGCTTTCTTT. Its translation: CSVLRTLGLNTEAFF.